This T cell receptor (beta chain) was obtained from a study of T cells in women clearing cervical HPV infection. Libraries were prepared by immunoSEQ multiplex PCR; TCRdb keeps only in-frame clonotypes and omits some of them. Its table lists some 43,000 clones. On this clone: The DNA ends 3 residues before the CDR3 does, and the rest of the CDR3 is filled in from the germline J gene.

Per the germline V gene, CDR1 is SGHKS and CDR2 is YYEKEE (reference sequence). There are 15 residues in the CDR3. V trimming: 1 base; J trimming: 3 bases; junction bases outside the gene matches: 6. Specimen: blood buffy coat. The clonotype originates from a woman aged 18 to 75 with a cervical HPV16 infection that either progressed to CIN3+ or cleared (not recorded which). The chain recombines TRBV5-5 with TRBJ2-7; 8 nucleotides align to TRBD1. Incomplete CDR3 DNA: TGTGCCAGCAGCTTGCGGTCAGGGGGCAGCTACGAG. The encoded protein is CASSLRSGGSYE. The whole CDR3 protein reads CASSLRSGGSYEQYF.